This note documents a single TCR beta chain sequence. Because the CDR3's place on the DNA is in doubt, the DNA is left out and the CDR3 is given as listed by TCRdb. Sequencing used immunoSEQ multiplex PCR; TCRdb keeps in-frame clones, though not all of them. In the table there are 150,000 to 200,000 clones, under 80% of which are singletons. Including both end residues, the CDR3 is 15 amino acids long. Germline V gene sequence: CDR1 MNHEY, CDR2 SVGAGI. This sample is drawn from a study of blood T cell repertoires in COVID-19. The chain carries TRBV6-5 and TRBJ2-5; the table names TRBD2, a call not compared with the DNA. Sequencing was performed on peripheral blood. This TCR was recovered from an elderly woman with acute or convalescent COVID-19. The CDR3: CASSTSGGPQETQYF.